This passage covers 20 T cell receptor beta chains from one sample sequenced in a study of T cells in Graves' hyperthyroidism and ophthalmopathy. TCR beta CDR3 regions were amplified from RNA transcripts. The TCR CDR3 first-round RT-PCR relied on the HTBI primer set. TCRdb passed the multiplex PCR reads through MiXCR, listing each CDR3 protein once. The table has hundreds of thousands of distinct CDR3 sequences, 14% seen once. Sequenced sample: blood. The receptors derive from a woman aged 30 to 39 with Graves' hyperthyroidism that later progressed to Graves' ophthalmopathy.

This clonotype was seen many times. DNA for the CDR3: TGTGCCAGCACTTTTTTGGCTGGGGCCAACGTCCTGACTTTC. Amino acids: CASTFLAGANVLTF. The chain uses TRBV6-2 or TRBV6-3 and TRBJ2-6; D not resolved. V was shortened by 7 bases and J by 2 bases, with 9 bases between the two germline ends. CDR1 and CDR2 from the germline V gene are MNHEY and SVGEGT. There are 14 residues in the CDR3.

This clonotype was detected many times. The chain carries TRBV30 and TRBJ1-5; D is ambiguous. The CDR3 spans 14 residues. Germline CDR1 GTSNPN, CDR2 SVGIG (reference sequence). V dropped 1 base and J dropped 3 bases, with 10 bases sitting between them. The CDR3 bases are TGTGCCTGGAGTGGTGGAGGGTTCAATCAGCCCCAGCATTTT. Amino acids: CAWSGGGFNQPQHF. Full variable domain (outside the CDR3, taken from reference TRBV30 and TRBJ1-5): SQTIHQWPATLVQPVGSPLSLECTVEGTSNPNLYWYRQAAGRGLQLLFYSVGIGQISSEVPQNLSASRPQDRQFILSSKKLLLSDSGFYLCAWSGGGFNQPQHFGDGTRLSIL.

Ten or more counts support this clonotype. The chain recombines TRBV6-1 with TRBJ2-7; 8 bases are a match to TRBD1. CDR1 is MNHNS and CDR2 is SASEGT in the germline V gene. The CDR3 sequence is 14 residues long. J gave up 3 bases and V 1 base, and 2 bases lay outside the gene matches. The CDR3: CASSEGQGIYEQYF. CDR3 nucleotide sequence: TGTGCCAGCAGTGAAGGACAGGGGATCTACGAGCAGTACTTC.

With regard to this clonotype: A much more abundant neighbour one base away suggests this may be a read error. The chain couples TRBV7-2 to TRBJ1-2, with D perhaps matching TRBD1 (5 bases). Germline V CDR1 and CDR2: SGHTA, FQGNSA. Trimming took 1 base from V and 11 from J, leaving 17 bases between them. The CDR3 covers 14 residues. In DNA form, the CDR3 reads TGTGCCAGCAGCTTAGGGCCGGGGGTTGTACTGTACACCTTC. Its protein product is CASSLGPGVVLYTF.

This clonotype was detected many times. The gene calls are TRBV6-1 and TRBJ2-1, with no clear D. Germline CDR1 reads MNHNS; CDR2 reads SASEGT. This CDR3 has 16 residues. Trimming shortened V by 6 bases and J by 0 bases, and 15 bases separated the two germline ends. The CDR3 nucleotides are TGTGCCAGCAGGACTTGGCTCTCAAGCTCCTACAATGAGCAGTTCTTC. Translated: CASRTWLSSSYNEQFF.

This clonotype was seen repeatedly, ten times or more. The chain combines TRBV12-3 or TRBV12-4 with TRBJ2-7, with 7 bases that match TRBD1. The CDR3 consists of 15 residues. Trimming removed 6 bases from V and 1 base from J; junction bases left unmatched: 9. Here the CDR3 reads CASSLGTDSSYEQYF. The CDR3 nucleotides are TGTGCCAGCAGCCTAGGGACAGATTCATCCTACGAGCAGTACTTC.

Note on this clonotype: A much bigger clone sits one base away, suggesting this may be a read error. This chain links TRBV4-1 with TRBJ1-1; TRBD1 might be the D (5 bases). This CDR3 is built from 15 residues. Germline CDR1 MGHRA, CDR2 YSYEKL. The V end was cut by 0 bases, the J end by 1 base, with 9 bases between. In DNA form, the CDR3 reads TGCGCCAGCAGCCAAGATCGACAGCAGAACACTGAAGCTTTCTTT. Its protein is CASSQDRQQNTEAFF.

Many counts were recorded for this clonotype. This chain uses TRBV6-2 or TRBV6-3 with TRBJ2-1, with TRBD2 as a possible D gene (5 bases). The CDR3 totals 13 residues. Looked up from germline, CDR1 is MNHEY and CDR2 is SVGEGT. Trimming pared 2 bases from V and 9 bases from J, leaving 11 bases between. CDR3 nucleotides: TGTGCCAGCAGTTACATGCTAGCATTTGAGCAGTTCTTC. This codes for CASSYMLAFEQFF.

The J gene is TRBJ2-1, the V gene TRBV10-3; D is unclear. Trimming took off 1 base at V and 3 bases at J, with 7 bases between the two ends. The CDR3 sequence is 14 residues long. Germline lookup yields CDR1 ENHRY and CDR2 SYGVKD. The CDR3 sequence is CAISELGDYNEQFF. CDR3 in DNA: TGTGCCATCAGTGAGTTAGGCGACTACAATGAGCAGTTCTTC.

This clonotype was seen a handful of times. This chain links TRBV20-1 with TRBJ2-1; the match to TRBD1 covers 7 bases. Germline CDR1 reads DFQATT; CDR2 reads SNEGSKA (reference sequence). The CDR3 loop spans 14 amino acids. V lost 3 bases to trimming and J lost 9 bases; unmatched junction nucleotides: 11. The DNA for the CDR3 is TGCAGTGCTAGCCCCGGGCAGGGGGTCGGTGAGCAGTTCTTC. Translated: CSASPGQGVGEQFF.

As regards this clonotype: This clone may be a read error of a much larger clone one base away. CDR3 DNA sequence: TGTACCAGTAGCAGCGCGATAGCGGGAGGGACACGCATCACAGATACGCAGTATTTT. This encodes CTSSSAIAGGTRITDTQYF. The V and J genes are TRBV19 and TRBJ2-3, with 11 nucleotides matching TRBD2. Germline values: CDR1 LNHDA, CDR2 SQIVND (reference sequence). The CDR3 length is 19 residues.

This clonotype appeared a few times. A read error may be the cause here, since a much bigger clone is one base away. V and J are TRBV12-3 or TRBV12-4 and TRBJ1-1, with a tentative D call TRBD1 (5 bases). The CDR3 length is 13 residues. Between the trimmed V and J ends, which lost 6 bases and 8 bases, there was a span of 16 bases. This chain's CDR3 is CASRGPRDLEAFF. The CDR3 bases are TGTGCCAGCAGGGGACCCAGGGACCTAGAAGCTTTCTTT.

This clonotype turned up a few times. The chain uses TRBV19 and TRBJ1-2; tentatively, D is TRBD1 (5 bases). CDR3 length: 12 residues. The germline CDR1 and CDR2 sequences are LNHDA and SQIVND (reference sequence). With 3 bases removed from V and 11 bases from J, the gap between germline ends came to 13 bases. In DNA form, the CDR3 reads TGTGCCAGTAGTATGACGACAGACTCTTACACCTTC. Its protein product is CASSMTTDSYTF.

This clonotype was detected a few times. This chain uses TRBV19 with TRBJ1-4, with D hard to call. The CDR3 spans 15 residues. The ends were cut back, 4 bases at V and 4 bases at J, with 13 bases in the middle. Germline V gene lookup returns CDR1 LNHDA and CDR2 SQIVND (reference sequence). CDR3 loop: CASSSRTSNNEKLFF. In DNA form, the CDR3 reads TGTGCCAGTAGTAGCCGGACGAGCAATAATGAAAAACTGTTTTTT. Together with reference TRBV19 and TRBJ1-4, the CDR3 gives the full variable domain: DGGITQSPKYLFRKEGQNVTLSCEQNLNHDAMYWYRQDPGQGLRLIYYSQIVNDFQKGDIAEGYSVSREKKESFPLTVTSAQKNPTAFYLCASSSRTSNNEKLFFGSGTQLSVL.

This clonotype was seen ten or more times. The chain couples TRBV6-5 to TRBJ1-2, with D possibly being TRBD1 (6 bases). With 0 bases removed from V and 4 bases from J, the gap between germline ends came to 12 bases. Per the germline V gene, CDR1 is MNHEY and CDR2 is SVGAGI. The CDR3 is made up of 15 amino acids. This CDR3 is CASSYSRGRGYGYTF. DNA for the CDR3: TGTGCCAGCAGTTACTCCAGGGGTCGGGGCTATGGCTACACCTTC.

This clonotype was seen many times. This sequence joins TRBV28 and TRBJ2-7, with 9 bases identical to TRBD1. V dropped 10 bases and J dropped 4; count of bases not matched to a gene: 14. This CDR3 is 15 amino acids long. Germline V CDR1 and CDR2: MDHEN, SYDVKM. The chain's CDR3 is CATSLPGQGGYEQYF. The CDR3 DNA is TGTGCCACCTCACTGCCGGGACAGGGCGGGTACGAGCAGTACTTC. Full variable domain (missing parts from reference TRBV28 and TRBJ2-7): DVKVTQSSRYLVKRTGEKVFLECVQDMDHENMFWYRQDPGLGLRLIYFSYDVKMKEKGDIPEGYSVSREKKERFSLILESASTNQTSMYLCATSLPGQGGYEQYFGPGTRLTVT.

In its sample, this clonotype was seen many times. The chain recombines TRBV5-6 with TRBJ1-5, with 8 nucleotides matching TRBD1. The CDR3 length is 14 residues. Germline CDR1 and CDR2: SGHDT and YYEEEE. Trimming cost V 6 bases and J 11 bases; bases outside gene matches: 13. CDR3 in amino acids: CASTESTGGGTQHF. The CDR3 DNA is TGTGCCAGCACCGAGAGTACAGGGGGGGGGACCCAGCATTTT.

In this sample, this clonotype turned up many times. The V gene is TRBV28, the J gene TRBJ1-4; TRBD1 matches 10 bases. Germline CDR1 is MDHEN and CDR2 is SYDVKM. V was pared by 5 bases and J by 3 bases, with 3 bases of the junction left unmatched. There are 15 residues in the CDR3. The CDR3 sequence is CASSRQGAANEKLFF. The CDR3 nucleotides read TGTGCCAGCAGTCGACAGGGGGCGGCTAATGAAAAACTGTTTTTT.

This clonotype was seen only a few times. One base away lies a much larger clone, so this may be a sequencing read error. CDR3 sequence reads: CASSEISSRESASF. DNA for the CDR3: TGTGCCAGCAGTGAGATTAGTTCGCGGGAATCAGCTTCCTTT. V and J are TRBV6-1 and TRBJ1-1; no clear D. Germline V gene sequence: CDR1 MNHNS, CDR2 SASEGT. This CDR3 contains 14 residues.

At least ten counts were recorded for this clonotype. The genes are TRBV10-3 and TRBJ2-1, with 7 nucleotides matching TRBD2. J lost 7 bases, V lost 3 bases, and 9 bases had no gene match. Germline loops: CDR1 ENHRY, CDR2 SYGVKD. The CDR3 loop spans 15 amino acids. This CDR3 reads CAISDPSTSSNEQFF. CDR3 coding DNA: TGTGCCATCAGTGACCCCTCGACTAGCAGTAATGAGCAGTTCTTC.